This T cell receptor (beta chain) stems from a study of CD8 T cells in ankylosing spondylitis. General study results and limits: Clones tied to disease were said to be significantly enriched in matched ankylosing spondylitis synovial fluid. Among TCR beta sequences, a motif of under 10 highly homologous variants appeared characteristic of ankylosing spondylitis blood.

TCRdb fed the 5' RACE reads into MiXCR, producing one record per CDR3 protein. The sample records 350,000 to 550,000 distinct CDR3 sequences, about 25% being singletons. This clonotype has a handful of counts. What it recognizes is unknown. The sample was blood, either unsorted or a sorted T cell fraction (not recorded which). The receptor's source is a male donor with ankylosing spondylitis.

Written as DNA, the CDR3 is TGTGCCAGCACCGACAGGGGGTCCTACAATGAGCAGTTCTTC. Encoded protein: CASTDRGSYNEQFF. V is TRBV12-3 or TRBV12-4 and J is TRBJ2-1; 9 nucleotides align to TRBD1. CDR3 length: 14 residues. With 7 bases clipped from V and 1 base from J, the junction kept 2 bases outside the gene matches.